This TCR beta chain emerged from a study of blood T cell repertoires in COVID-19. Sequencing used immunoSEQ multiplex PCR; TCRdb keeps in-frame clones, though not all of them. The sample contains roughly 150,000 clones, roughly 80% of which appear only once. The V gene end was trimmed by 4 bases and the J gene end by 2 bases; junction bases not matched to a gene: 13. Germline V gene sequence: CDR1 SEHNR, CDR2 FQNEAQ (reference sequence). This CDR3 region has 18 residues. The rearrangement links TRBV7-9 to TRBJ2-5, with TRBD2 matching 10 bases. The clonotype was recovered from a woman in her forties or fifties who had recovered from COVID-19. The sequenced sample was PBMCs or T cells enriched from blood (not recorded which). The CDR3 loop reads CASSSLAASGGPQETQYF. In DNA, the CDR3 is TGTGCCAGCAGCTCACTAGCGGCTAGCGGGGGCCCTCAAGAGACCCAGTACTTC. Based on the CDR3 plus reference TRBV7-9 and TRBJ2-5, the full variable domain is DTGVSQNPRHKITKRGQNVTFRCDPISEHNRLYWYRQTLGQGPEFLTYFQNEAQLEKSRLLSDRFSAERPKGSFSTLEIQRTEQGDSAMYLCASSSLAASGGPQETQYFGPGTRLLVL.